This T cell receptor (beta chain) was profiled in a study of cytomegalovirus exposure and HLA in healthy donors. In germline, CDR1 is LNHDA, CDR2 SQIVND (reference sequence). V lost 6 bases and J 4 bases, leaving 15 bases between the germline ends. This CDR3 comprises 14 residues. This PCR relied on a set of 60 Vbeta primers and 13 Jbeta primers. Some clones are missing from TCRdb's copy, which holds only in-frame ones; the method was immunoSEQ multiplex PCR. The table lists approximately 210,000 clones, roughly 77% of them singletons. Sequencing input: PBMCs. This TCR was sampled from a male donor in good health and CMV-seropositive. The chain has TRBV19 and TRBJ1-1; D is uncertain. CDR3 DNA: TGTGCCAGTAGCATCCGGGTTCTGAGCACTGAAGCTTTCTTT. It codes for CASSIRVLSTEAFF. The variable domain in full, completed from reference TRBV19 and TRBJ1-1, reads DGGITQSPKYLFRKEGQNVTLSCEQNLNHDAMYWYRQDPGQGLRLIYYSQIVNDFQKGDIAEGYSVSREKKESFPLTVTSAQKNPTAFYLCASSIRVLSTEAFFGQGTRLTVV.